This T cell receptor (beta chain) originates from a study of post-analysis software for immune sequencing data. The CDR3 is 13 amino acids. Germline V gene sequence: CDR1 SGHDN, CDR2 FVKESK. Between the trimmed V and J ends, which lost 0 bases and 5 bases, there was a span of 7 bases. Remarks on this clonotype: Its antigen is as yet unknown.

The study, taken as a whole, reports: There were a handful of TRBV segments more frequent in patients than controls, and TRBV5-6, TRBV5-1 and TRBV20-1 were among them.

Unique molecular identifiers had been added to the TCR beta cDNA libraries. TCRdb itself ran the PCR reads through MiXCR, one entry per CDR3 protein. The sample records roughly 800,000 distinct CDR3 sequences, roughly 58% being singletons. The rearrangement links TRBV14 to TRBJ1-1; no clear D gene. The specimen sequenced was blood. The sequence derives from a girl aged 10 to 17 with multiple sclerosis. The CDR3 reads CASSQDYWTEAFF. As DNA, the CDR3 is TGTGCCAGCAGCCAAGATTATTGGACTGAAGCTTTCTTT. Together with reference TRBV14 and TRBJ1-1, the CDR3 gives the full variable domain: EAGVTQFPSHSVIEKGQTVTLRCDPISGHDNLYWYRRVMGKEIKFLLHFVKESKQDESGMPNNRFLAERTGGTYSTLKVQPAELEDSGVYFCASSQDYWTEAFFGQGTRLTVV.